One and the same sample provided the 17 T cell receptor beta chains below, sequenced in a study of PD-L1 blockade in urothelial cancer. Time point described: pretreatment peripheral blood. Data came from immunoSEQ multiplex PCR; TCRdb stores just in-frame clones and leaves some out. This table has about 85,000 clones, under 90% appearing once. The sequences come from PBMCs, collected around atezolizumab (anti-PD-L1) treatment. The receptor source for this set is a man aged 55-75 years with urothelial cancer.

The V call is TRBV4-3, the J call TRBJ2-3; TRBD1 matches 10 bases. Germline V CDR1 and CDR2: LGHNA, YSLEER. V dropped 6 bases and J dropped 5; count of bases not matched to a gene: 8. The CDR3 covers 15 residues. The CDR3 region is CASRPGTGVGDTQYF. CDR3 in DNA: TGCGCCAGCAGACCCGGGACAGGGGTTGGAGATACGCAGTATTTT.

The rearrangement joins TRBV2 to TRBJ2-2, with D perhaps TRBD1 (5 bases). CDR1 is SNHLY, CDR2 FYNNEI, per germline. The CDR3 length is 15 residues. V was pared by 6 bases and J by 0 bases, with 11 bases between. The CDR3 coding sequence is TGTGCCAGCAGAGACAGAATCGCGAACACCGGGGAGCTGTTTTTT. It codes for CASRDRIANTGELFF.

This clone has only one observation. V usage is TRBV7-9 and J usage is TRBJ1-4; a possible D gene is TRBD1 (5 bases). Trimming removed 2 bases from V and 1 base from J, with 17 bases in between. Germline loops: CDR1 SEHNR, CDR2 FQNEAQ (reference sequence). The CDR3 extends over 18 amino acids. Here the CDR3 DNA reads TGTGCCAGCAGCTTATTAGGTGGGGCGCAAAGAACTAATGAAAAACTGTTTTTT. Amino acids: CASSLLGGAQRTNEKLFF.

V gene TRBV19 combines with J gene TRBJ2-7, with 7 bases identical to TRBD1. V shed 4 bases and J 2 bases; nucleotides not matched to a gene: 11. From germline, CDR1 is LNHDA and CDR2 SQIVND (reference sequence). CDR3 length: 16 residues. CDR3 sequence reads: CASSTLGDSSPYEQYF. CDR3 nucleotide sequence: TGTGCCAGTAGTACCCTTGGGGACAGTAGTCCCTACGAGCAGTACTTC.

The J gene is TRBJ1-5, the V gene TRBV7-3; TRBD1 might be the D (6 bases). Germline V gives CDR1 SGHTA, CDR2 FQGTGA. V shed 0 bases and J shed 6 bases, with 12 bases lying between them. CDR3 length: 15 residues. The CDR3 coding sequence is TGTGCCAGCAGCTTAACGTTTAAGGGGGTTCAGCCCCAGCATTTT. Protein: CASSLTFKGVQPQHF.

V is TRBV28 and J is TRBJ2-7; 7 bases align to TRBD1. This CDR3 contains 15 residues. With 5 bases clipped from V and 7 bases from J, the junction kept 14 bases outside the gene matches. The germline CDR1 and CDR2 sequences are MDHEN and SYDVKM. CDR3 sequence reads: CASSQPRDSLWEQYF. The CDR3, as DNA: TGTGCCAGCAGTCAACCCCGGGACAGTTTGTGGGAGCAGTACTTC.

CDR3 nucleotides: TGTGCCAGCGCGGGACTAGCGGGGCTCACCGGGGAGCTGTTTTTT. It is translated as CASAGLAGLTGELFF. The chain is built from TRBV6-4 and TRBJ2-2; 13 nucleotides line up with TRBD2. CDR1 and CDR2 from the germline V gene are MRHNA and SNTAGT. V lost 8 bases, J lost 4 bases, and 4 bases stayed unmatched. The CDR3 covers 15 residues.

The genes are TRBV5-1 and TRBJ1-2; TRBD1 matches 7 bases. Germline CDR1 SGHRS, CDR2 YFSETQ. The CDR3 runs 13 residues. Trimming cost V 7 bases and J 9 bases; bases outside gene matches: 12. This CDR3 reads CASGTGTAISYTF. The CDR3 DNA reads as TGCGCCAGCGGCACCGGGACAGCTATTAGCTACACCTTC.

V and J are TRBV7-9 and TRBJ2-2; D might be TRBD2 (6 bases). This CDR3 comprises 15 residues. CDR1 is SEHNR, CDR2 FQNEAQ, per germline (reference sequence). With 7 bases removed from V and 1 base from J, the gap between germline ends came to 13 bases. The CDR3 here is CASMGSGRNTGELFF. The CDR3 DNA reads TGTGCCAGCATGGGATCCGGGAGGAACACCGGGGAGCTGTTTTTT.

This rearrangement joins TRBV18 to TRBJ2-7; the D gene is possibly TRBD1 (6 bases). The length of the CDR3 is 13 residues. Germline V gene lookup returns CDR1 KGHSH and CDR2 LQKENI. Trimming pared 3 bases from V and 6 bases from J, leaving 12 bases between. The CDR3 sequence is CASSPLDSTEQYF. The CDR3 coding sequence is TGTGCCAGCTCACCCTTGGACAGCACCGAGCAGTACTTC. Full variable domain (missing parts from reference TRBV18 and TRBJ2-7): NAGVMQNPRHLVRRRGQEARLRCSPMKGHSHVYWYRQLPEEGLKFMVYLQKENIIDESGMPKERFSAEFPKEGPSILRIQQVVRGDSAAYFCASSPLDSTEQYFGPGTRLTVT.

The chain carries TRBV10-3 and TRBJ1-1, with 8 bases lining up with TRBD1. This CDR3 is 15 amino acids long. Trimming took 0 bases from V and 4 from J; bases not matched to a gene: 4. The germline gives CDR1 ENHRY, CDR2 SYGVKD. DNA of the CDR3: TGTGCCATCAGTGAGTCGGACAGGGCCAGCACTGAAGCTTTCTTT. This codes for CAISESDRASTEAFF.

The chain recombines TRBV18 with TRBJ1-6, with D possibly being TRBD1 (6 bases). The V gene lost 6 bases and the J gene lost 0 bases, with 9 bases spanning the gap. The germline V gene has CDR1 KGHSH and CDR2 LQKENI. There are 15 residues in the CDR3. The CDR3 DNA follows: TGTGCCAGCTCCCAGGGGAGCTCCTATAATTCACCCCTCCACTTT. Translating it yields CASSQGSSYNSPLHF.

This sequence joins TRBV2 and TRBJ2-1, with TRBD2 matching 9 bases. The germline gives CDR1 SNHLY, CDR2 FYNNEI. This CDR3 has 15 residues. J gave up 8 bases and V 7 bases, and 12 bases lay outside the gene matches. The CDR3 protein is CASNDPRGGIDEQFF. The DNA for the CDR3 is TGTGCCAGCAACGACCCGCGGGGGGGTATCGATGAGCAGTTCTTC.

This chain uses TRBV6-5 with TRBJ2-5; TRBD1 matches at 10 bases. Unmatched junction bases numbered 5, after V lost 0 bases and J lost 7 bases. The CDR3 is 15 amino acids. Germline V gene lookup returns CDR1 MNHEY and CDR2 SVGAGI. The CDR3 DNA is TGTGCCAGCAGTTACTCTTGGGACAGGGGTGGGACCCAGTACTTC. Residues: CASSYSWDRGGTQYF.

The chain has TRBV7-6 and TRBJ2-3, with 8 bases aligning to TRBD2. CDR1 is SGHVS, CDR2 FNYEAQ, per germline. The CDR3 loop spans 15 amino acids. The J segment lost 5 bases and the V segment lost 4 bases, leaving 8 bases of the junction unmatched. The CDR3 DNA sequence: TGTGCCAGCAGCTCCGCGCGGGGGGCTGGAGATACGCAGTATTTT. Amino acid sequence: CASSSARGAGDTQYF.

About this clone: Other nucleotide sequences in the sample specify the same CDR3. The rearrangement uses TRBV14 and TRBJ2-7; D not certain. The CDR3 length is 11 residues. The ends were cut back, 1 base at V and 4 bases at J, with 2 bases in the middle. Germline V lookup: CDR1 SGHDN, CDR2 FVKESK. DNA of the CDR3: TGTGCCAGCAGCCAAGCATACGAGCAGTACTTC. It codes for CASSQAYEQYF. Looking up the rest from reference TRBV14 and TRBJ2-7 gives the full variable domain: EAGVTQFPSHSVIEKGQTVTLRCDPISGHDNLYWYRRVMGKEIKFLLHFVKESKQDESGMPNNRFLAERTGGTYSTLKVQPAELEDSGVYFCASSQAYEQYFGPGTRLTVT.

The chain recombines TRBV11-3 with TRBJ1-2; 12 bases are shared with TRBD1. Trimming took 2 bases from V and 3 from J; bases not matched to a gene: 4. The germline CDR1 and CDR2 sequences are SGHNT and YENEEA. The CDR3 sequence is 16 residues long. CDR3 in amino acids: CASSLLGTGGHYGYTF. CDR3 DNA sequence: TGTGCCAGCAGCTTACTCGGGACAGGGGGCCACTATGGCTACACCTTC.